The 31 T cell receptor beta chains in this list originate from one sample, sequenced in a study of T-cell reconstitution after alpha-beta-depleted transplantation in children. The authors prepared the TCRbeta library with unique molecular identifiers. TCRdb re-called the PCR reads with MiXCR, one entry per CDR3 protein. The sample consists of just over 950,000 distinct CDR3 sequences, 25% to 30% of them appearing once. The sequenced sample was PBMCs, mostly from graft donor cells, obtained 360 days after TCRalphabeta/CD19-depleted stem cell transplant. The receptors stem from a boy younger than two who had a stem cell transplant for SCID, so the T cells may come from the graft donor.

The V and J genes are TRBV12-3 or TRBV12-4 and TRBJ2-7, with no clear D. V lost 10 bases to trimming and J lost 3 bases, with 22 bases between them. The CDR3 has 15 amino acids. The CDR3 DNA sequence: TGTGCCACCTCCCGGGCCACAATTGGAGACTACGAGCAGTACTTC. It encodes CATSRATIGDYEQYF.

The chain couples TRBV15 to TRBJ1-3; maybe TRBD1 (5 bases). V was pared by 0 bases and J by 0 bases, with 12 bases between. The CDR3 consists of 17 residues. Germline CDR1 is LNHNV and CDR2 is YYDKDF (reference sequence). CDR3 sequence reads: CATSRDPGRYSGNTIYF. CDR3 nucleotide sequence: TGTGCCACCAGCAGAGATCCGGGACGGTACTCTGGAAACACCATATATTTT.

The chain joins TRBV4-1 to TRBJ2-7; 8 bases agree with TRBD2. With 1 base clipped from V and 4 bases from J, the junction kept 6 bases outside the gene matches. Germline CDR1 and CDR2: MGHRA and YSYEKL. This CDR3 is built from 15 residues. The CDR3 nucleotides read TGCGCCAGCAGCCAAGGCGGCGCGGGGGGATACGAGCAGTACTTC. It yields the protein CASSQGGAGGYEQYF.

The J gene is TRBJ2-4, the V gene TRBV7-2; D ambiguous. Trimming removed 1 base from V and 6 bases from J, with 13 bases in between. Germline lookup yields CDR1 SGHTA and CDR2 FQGNSA. The CDR3 is 15 amino acids. As DNA, the CDR3 is TGTGCCAGCAGCTTAGTAGGCTCTGAAGGAAACATTCAGTACTTC. Residues: CASSLVGSEGNIQYF.

The chain joins TRBV3-1 to TRBJ1-1; perhaps TRBD1 as D (5 bases). Per the germline V gene, CDR1 is LGHDT and CDR2 is YNNKEL (reference sequence). CDR3 length: 16 residues. Trimming removed 0 bases from V and 4 bases from J, with 15 bases in between. CDR3 nucleotide sequence: TGTGCCAGCAGCCAAGATAGTAGGGTGAGGGGCACTGAAGCTTTCTTT. Translated: CASSQDSRVRGTEAFF.

The J gene is TRBJ1-5, the V gene TRBV2; possible D gene TRBD1, 5 bases. The germline CDR1 and CDR2 sequences are SNHLY and FYNNEI. V was clipped by 7 bases and J by 7 bases, with 23 bases between them. This CDR3 spans 16 amino acids. The CDR3 protein is CASNRWRGKARQPQHF. The CDR3 coding sequence is TGTGCCAGCAATCGTTGGCGGGGGAAGGCGAGGCAGCCCCAGCATTTT.

This clonotype was seen only a few times. The chain couples TRBV2 to TRBJ2-2, with TRBD1 matching 7 bases. The germline V gene encodes CDR1 SNHLY and CDR2 FYNNEI. V lost 7 bases and J lost 0; bases outside the gene matches: 5. There are 15 residues in the CDR3. CDR3 region: CASKRQGANTGELFF. The CDR3 bases are TGTGCCAGCAAACGGCAGGGGGCGAACACCGGGGAGCTGTTTTTT. Drawing the rest from reference TRBV2 and TRBJ2-2, the complete variable domain is EPEVTQTPSHQVTQMGQEVILRCVPISNHLYFYWYRQILGQKVEFLVSFYNNEISEKSEIFDDQFSVERPDGSNFTLKIRSTKLEDSAMYFCASKRQGANTGELFFGEGSRLTVL.

This clonotype was counted ten times or more. The V gene is TRBV7-9, the J gene TRBJ1-1; no reliable D call. CDR3 size: 11 residues. Per germline, CDR1 SEHNR and CDR2 FQNEAQ (reference sequence). Trimming stripped 11 bases from V and 1 base from J, with 8 bases between. Here the CDR3 reads CACQGNTEAFF. The CDR3 nucleotides are TGTGCCTGCCAAGGGAACACTGAAGCTTTCTTT.

A note on this clonotype: This may arise from a read error, as a much more abundant clone is one base away. The gene calls are TRBV20-1 and TRBJ2-3; possible D gene TRBD2, 5 bases. Trimming removed 4 bases at V and 1 base at J, with 6 bases between. Germline V gives CDR1 DFQATT, CDR2 SNEGSKA (reference sequence). This CDR3 has 12 residues. CDR3 sequence (DNA): TGCAGTGCTAACGGGGGCACAGATACGCAGTATTTT. It encodes CSANGGTDTQYF.

V and J are TRBV5-1 and TRBJ2-3; unclear D gene. The V end lost 0 bases, the J end lost 5 bases, and 10 bases lay between the germline ends. The CDR3 covers 14 residues. The germline V gene encodes CDR1 SGHRS and CDR2 YFSETQ. CDR3 loop: CASSLELGQDTQYF. The CDR3 DNA is TGCGCCAGCAGCTTGGAGCTAGGGCAAGATACGCAGTATTTT.

The V call is TRBV9, the J call TRBJ2-5; either TRBD1 or TRBD2 may supply D (5 bases each). V was cut by 0 bases and J by 5 bases, with 17 bases left in between. CDR3 length equals 16 residues. Germline CDR1 SGDLS, CDR2 YYNGEE. CDR3 bases: TGTGCCAGCAGCGTAGCGAGCCGGGGCGCAGGGGAGACCCAGTACTTC. Protein sequence: CASSVASRGAGETQYF.

The chain is built from TRBV29-1 and TRBJ1-1, with 8 positions matching TRBD1. V trimming: 5 bases; J trimming: 8 bases; junction bases outside the gene matches: 7. This CDR3 comprises 12 residues. Per germline, CDR1 SQVTM and CDR2 ANQGSEA. CDR3 in amino acids: CSVSGTGREAFF. DNA of the CDR3: TGCAGCGTTTCCGGGACAGGTAGGGAAGCTTTCTTT. Together with reference TRBV29-1 and TRBJ1-1, the CDR3 gives the full variable domain: SAVISQKPSRDICQRGTSLTIQCQVDSQVTMMFWYRQQPGQSLTLIATANQGSEATYESGFVIDKFPISRPNLTFSTLTVSNMSPEDSSIYLCSVSGTGREAFFGQGTRLTVV.

This clonotype was observed a few times. V and J are TRBV5-5 and TRBJ2-3, with D perhaps TRBD2 (6 bases). There are 15 residues in the CDR3. Trimming cost V 3 bases and J 2 bases, with 13 bases left between them. From germline, CDR1 is SGHKS and CDR2 YYEKEE (reference sequence). The DNA for the CDR3 is TGTGCCAGCAGCTCGTTGGCGGGGTTCACAGATACGCAGTATTTT. This translates into CASSSLAGFTDTQYF.

The rearrangement joins TRBV6-1 to TRBJ2-2; perhaps TRBD2 as D (6 bases). The CDR3 covers 13 residues. The germline V gene has CDR1 MNHNS and CDR2 SASEGT. V was trimmed by 7 bases and J by 8 bases, leaving 14 bases between them. In DNA, the CDR3 is TGTGCCAGCATTCCCAACGGGGGAGGGGAGCTGTTTTTT. Translated, it gives CASIPNGGGELFF.

The chain uses TRBV20-1 and TRBJ1-1; D gene uncertain. The CDR3 runs to 13 residues. CDR1 and CDR2 from the germline V gene are DFQATT and SNEGSKA (reference sequence). Trimming shortened V by 6 bases and J by 0 bases, and 11 bases separated the two germline ends. CDR3 amino acids: CSARSRLNTEAFF. CDR3 coding DNA: TGCAGTGCCCGTTCAAGACTGAACACTGAAGCTTTCTTT.

The chain uses TRBV28 and TRBJ2-3, with 7 nucleotides matching TRBD2. V lost 3 bases to trimming and J lost 4 bases; unmatched junction nucleotides: 7. Germline V gene lookup returns CDR1 MDHEN and CDR2 SYDVKM. The CDR3 totals 15 residues. Here the CDR3 DNA reads TGTGCCAGCAGTTTTAGAAGCGGGGTCTCAGATACGCAGTATTTT. This encodes CASSFRSGVSDTQYF.

J is TRBJ2-2 and V is TRBV5-1; no clear D. V lost 5 bases and J lost 1, with 12 bases in between. The CDR3 totals 15 residues. CDR1 and CDR2 (germline): SGHRS, YFSETQ. Here the CDR3 reads CASRSSTGNTGELFF. CDR3 nucleotides: TGCGCCAGCAGATCGTCCACTGGGAACACCGGGGAGCTGTTTTTT.

V usage is TRBV11-2 and J usage is TRBJ2-7; D is uncertain. Trimming took 0 bases from V and 0 from J, leaving 12 bases between them. This CDR3 comprises 16 residues. Germline V lookup: CDR1 SGHAT, CDR2 FQNNGV. The CDR3 here is CASSLEYGGHSYEQYF. The CDR3 DNA follows: TGTGCCAGCAGCTTAGAGTACGGCGGCCACTCCTACGAGCAGTACTTC.

This clonotype was seen only a few times. This chain links TRBV29-1 with TRBJ2-3; 7 bases line up with TRBD2. CDR3 length: 13 residues. Germline lookup yields CDR1 SQVTM and CDR2 ANQGSEA. Trimming took 6 bases from V and 3 from J; bases not matched to a gene: 6. CDR3 sequence reads: CSVGLGGTDTQYF. The CDR3 DNA reads TGCAGCGTCGGCCTGGGGGGGACAGATACGCAGTATTTT.

The chain has TRBV11-2 and TRBJ1-2, with a weak D call TRBD1 (6 bases). The germline gives CDR1 SGHAT, CDR2 FQNNGV. Trimming pared 4 bases from V and 4 bases from J, leaving 13 bases between. This CDR3 has 14 amino acids. CDR3 bases: TGTGCCAGCAGCTCGACAGGAGACCTCTATGGCTACACCTTC. Its protein is CASSSTGDLYGYTF.

In this sample, this clonotype turned up a few times. The J gene is TRBJ1-4, the V gene TRBV2; unclear D gene. The germline V and J ends were trimmed by 2 bases and 3 bases, with 10 bases remaining between them. The germline gives CDR1 SNHLY, CDR2 FYNNEI. The CDR3 is made up of 15 amino acids. CDR3: CASSELRIANEKLFF. The DNA of the CDR3 is TGTGCCAGCAGTGAATTGCGCATCGCTAATGAAAAACTGTTTTTT. Looking up the rest from reference TRBV2 and TRBJ1-4 gives the full variable domain: EPEVTQTPSHQVTQMGQEVILRCVPISNHLYFYWYRQILGQKVEFLVSFYNNEISEKSEIFDDQFSVERPDGSNFTLKIRSTKLEDSAMYFCASSELRIANEKLFFGSGTQLSVL.

This chain links TRBV12-3 or TRBV12-4 with TRBJ2-2; TRBD2 aligns across 8 bases. This CDR3 has 17 amino acids. The V segment lost 5 bases and the J segment 4 bases; nucleotides outside the gene matches: 12. The chain's CDR3 is CASSPKGNSGTTGELFF. Here the CDR3 DNA reads TGTGCCAGCAGTCCAAAGGGTAATAGCGGGACCACCGGGGAGCTGTTTTTT.

The rearrangement links TRBV12-3 or TRBV12-4 to TRBJ1-1; D perhaps matches TRBD1 (6 bases). With 3 bases removed from V and 7 bases from J, the gap between germline ends came to 12 bases. The CDR3 contains 13 residues. DNA for the CDR3: TGTGCCAGCAGTTTCACGGGACAAGATGAAGCTTTCTTT. This encodes CASSFTGQDEAFF.

This clonotype was seen more than once but under ten times. The CDR3 coding sequence is TGTGCCATCAGGGAGGGACAGCTGAACTATGGCTACACCTTC. Its translation is CAIREGQLNYGYTF. The V gene is TRBV10-3, the J gene TRBJ1-2; 7 bases are a match to TRBD1. CDR1 and CDR2 from the germline V gene are ENHRY and SYGVKD. This CDR3 region has 14 residues. The J segment lost 2 bases and the V segment lost 6 bases, leaving 6 bases of the junction unmatched.

The chain links TRBV29-1 to TRBJ2-3, with D unclear. Trimming pared 7 bases from V and 2 bases from J, leaving 16 bases between. Germline assignment: CDR1 SQVTM and CDR2 ANQGSEA. This CDR3 has 14 residues. The CDR3 loop is CSATVGPTTDTQYF. The DNA for the CDR3 is TGCAGCGCCACTGTAGGGCCAACCACAGATACGCAGTATTTT.

The DNA of the CDR3 is TGCGCCAGCAGCCAAGGAACAGGGGAATGGTGGGAGACCCAGTACTTC. Protein sequence: CASSQGTGEWWETQYF. The V and J genes are TRBV4-1 and TRBJ2-5, with 7 positions matching TRBD1. V dropped 1 base and J dropped 5; count of bases not matched to a gene: 10. This CDR3 is built from 16 residues. Per germline, CDR1 MGHRA and CDR2 YSYEKL.

This clonotype has a handful of counts. V and J are TRBV7-2 and TRBJ2-7, with TRBD1 matching 8 bases. This CDR3 region has 14 residues. Per the germline V gene, CDR1 is SGHTA and CDR2 is FQGNSA. The V segment lost 5 bases and the J segment 5 bases; nucleotides outside the gene matches: 8. CDR3 DNA: TGTGCCAGCAGCCCGGCAGGGGGCTTCCACGAGCAGTACTTC. The encoded protein is CASSPAGGFHEQYF.

Only a few counts were recorded for this clonotype. The V call is TRBV3-1, the J call TRBJ2-5; D remains unclear. CDR1 LGHDT and CDR2 YNNKEL come from the germline V gene (reference sequence). The CDR3 totals 13 residues. The V end lost 0 bases, the J end lost 10 bases, and 12 bases lay between the germline ends. The CDR3 reads CASSQDSLPHQYF. The CDR3, as DNA: TGTGCCAGCAGCCAAGATTCTCTTCCGCACCAGTACTTC.

This clonotype was picked up a small number of times. The chain joins TRBV27 to TRBJ2-3; D tentatively fits TRBD1 or TRBD2 (5 bases each). CDR1 is MNHEY, CDR2 SMNVEV, per germline (reference sequence). V lost 6 bases and J lost 1, with 11 bases in between. This CDR3 region has 14 residues. Here the CDR3 DNA reads TGTGCCAGCAGCTGGGGGTGGGGCACAGATACGCAGTATTTT. Residues: CASSWGWGTDTQYF.

The chain uses TRBV30 and TRBJ2-3, with a possible D match to TRBD1 (6 bases). CDR1 and CDR2 from the germline V gene are GTSNPN and SVGIG (reference sequence). Trimming cost V 5 bases and J 0 bases, with 9 bases left between them. The CDR3 contains 13 residues. The CDR3 loop reads CAWATGSTDTQYF. The CDR3 DNA is TGTGCCTGGGCGACAGGAAGCACAGATACGCAGTATTTT.

In DNA form, the CDR3 reads TGTGCCATCAGTGACGGGGAGCTGTTTTTT. This sequence encodes CAISDGELFF. The chain is built from TRBV10-3 and TRBJ2-2; no definite D call. This CDR3 has 10 amino acids. Between the trimmed V and J ends, which lost 3 bases and 7 bases, there was a span of 0 bases. Germline V gene sequence: CDR1 ENHRY, CDR2 SYGVKD.